This TCR beta chain is from a study of blood T cell repertoires in COVID-19. Measured with immunoSEQ multiplex PCR; TCRdb has only the in-frame clones, and not every one. The sample shows about 210,000 clones, roughly 85% of them seen only once. CDR3 length: 14 residues. Germline-derived CDR1 and CDR2 are LNHDA and SQIVND (reference sequence). Trimming cost V 4 bases and J 2 bases; bases outside gene matches: 4. The origin of this receptor is a man aged 45 to 65 with COVID-19, enrolled during active disease. Specimen: peripheral blood. This rearrangement joins TRBV19 to TRBJ2-7; 8 bases map to TRBD2. The chain's CDR3 is CASSSTSGPYEQYF. CDR3 DNA sequence: TGTGCCAGTAGTAGTACTAGCGGACCCTACGAGCAGTACTTC.